Sequencing of this T cell receptor (beta chain) was carried out in a study of cytomegalovirus exposure and HLA in healthy donors (TCRdb year 2017). Regarding the study in general: An earlier analysis of several hundred of the donors reported 250 to 350 Gb of sequence data and some 100 million unique TCR beta sequences from around 200 million T cells. Among some 400 genotyped donors of the cohort, an average of about 240,000 unique TCR beta nucleotide sequences was sequenced per donor, of which about 20% were non-productive. The number of donors typed differed by locus, with roughly 629-640 for A, B, C, DRB1 and DQB1, more than 500 for DQA1, 600 to 610 for DPA1, and some 440 for DPB1. HLA typing covered class I and class II loci at four-digit resolution. An earlier analysis of some 500 of the donors used high-throughput TCR beta sequencing to judge whether each TCR beta V gene segment behaved as functional or pseudogenic. Five DR-DQ haplotypes were handled as single units for association and clustering, since linkage in the cohort was strong. To predict cytomegalovirus infection status, the study brought together high-throughput TCR immunosequencing, statistical association of individual TCRs with disease status, and machine learning. Genome-wide SNP genotypes for about 65% of the 666 donors were used in a later genetic analysis, which treated that subset as a discovery cohort. The later analysis used no new phenotypic data to find candidate immune exposures, relying instead on TCR beta sequences and their occurrence across donors. The study aimed to test whether cataloging public T cell receptors could reveal signatures of past pathogen exposure. The study profiled the T cell repertoires of under 850 subjects by immunosequencing and related them to cytomegalovirus serostatus. A later analysis re-analyzed previously published TCR beta repertoires from about 730 donors and added high-resolution HLA genotyping to study TCR occurrence patterns. Every discovery cohort repertoire had been produced on one sequencing platform. Approximately 300 gigabases of sequencing data and approximately 92 million unique TCR sequences made up an early release that covered 500 to 650 HLA-typed donors. Besides the first cohort of approximately 670 subjects, a separate validation cohort made up of 120 different subjects was used. Of the 398 genotyped donors, 65% to 90% fell in the genetic ancestry cluster associated with self-reported Caucasian donors. Alongside the repertoire data, information on donor age, sex, ethnicity and CMV serostatus was compiled. Broader findings and caveats from the paper: Most CMV-associated TCR beta chains appeared to be HLA-restricted in a later analysis, and the HLA associations seemed to be driven largely by CMV exposure. Several of the top co-occurrence clusters appeared to be linked to parvovirus B19, influenza, CMV and Epstein-Barr virus, according to a later analysis. Because the 87-base-pair reads could not distinguish some IMGT-functional V segments, including TRBV6-2 and TRBV6-3, those segments were excluded. A further reported finding was that TCR beta sequences accurately predicted the HLA-A and HLA-B alleles for most subjects in the first cohort. In vitro tests confirmed that a few of the cytomegalovirus-associated TCR beta chains recognize cytomegalovirus antigens. The presence/absence analyses assumed that sequencing depth was roughly uniform across donors, and that assumption may not be true. In an earlier analysis of 500 to 650 of the donors, most TCR beta V segments appeared in productive rearrangements about 90% or about 30% of the time, broadly matching IMGT annotations. A later genetic analysis associated a missense DCLRE1C variant with V-gene and J-gene trimming of TCR beta chains, and an independent cohort replicated the association. The sequencing pipeline was judged likely to have produced a cluster of highly shared sequence variants as a technical artifact. Because HLA typing was missing for some donors at each locus, association tests included only the typed subset. In a later analysis, about 17,000 TCR beta sequences were associated with specific HLA alleles at a false discovery rate of 0.05. In a later analysis, TCR association rates were found to vary across HLA loci, with the most associated TCRs seen for DRB1 alleles and the fewest for HLA-C alleles. Correlated functional status among segregating V segments might reflect linkage disequilibrium, but an unknown experimental factor could not be ruled out. Strong co-occurrence of HLA alleles, especially DR and DQ, made assigning TCR associations to individual alleles difficult. In both the original and validation cohorts, the classifier was reported to diagnose cytomegalovirus status with high specificity and sensitivity. Seventeen rarely observed V segments, including chromosome 9 orphons, were excluded from the earlier analysis of several hundred of the donors because counts were too low. The cohort was sequenced for TCR beta chains only, and without alpha or paired-chain data the features that could be detected were limited. In a later genetic analysis, fewer N-insertions in productive TCRs were reported among donors in an Asian-associated ancestry cluster than the roughly 640-donor mean. In the study, about 150 TCR beta chains were listed as associated with cytomegalovirus. Most TCR sequences were observed very rarely across donors, whereas some public TCRs were present in many individuals. In a later analysis, HLA-associated TCR beta chains were found to be more clonally expanded and to have lower generation probabilities than equally common non-associated chains. According to the authors, the approach could potentially be generalized to other disease states and immunological phenotypes. Immune exposure information for the cohort was limited to CMV serostatus.

Sequences SSHAT (CDR1) and FNYEAQ (CDR2) are obtained from the germline V gene (reference sequence). The CDR3 sequence holds 14 residues, the cysteine and phenylalanine included. Of the read, only the CDR3 DNA is kept; its 42 bases are in frame from base 1. A word on this clone: The antigen this receptor binds is unknown. Germline is not matched at one junction end, which may reflect a read error.

Library preparation used the immunoSEQ multiplex PCR assay. For the multiplex PCR, a mixture combining 60 forward primers for TCR Vbeta segments and 13 reverse primers for TCR Jbeta segments was used. The CDR3 region of rearranged TCR beta genes was amplified from genomic DNA with a multiplex PCR assay. On the Illumina HiSeq System, the amplified TCR beta libraries were sequenced as 87-base-pair reads. Turning to the authors' computational methods: In a later analysis, tens of millions of unique TCR beta chains were counted across the roughly 700 repertoires, and approximately 11 million of these chains were shared by at least two donors. To remove PCR and sequencing errors, raw reads were error-corrected and collapsed into unique sequences using a nearest-neighbor algorithm that merged closely related sequences. Alignment of CDR3 sequences to IMGT reference sequences was used to assign V, D and J gene segments. For a sequence to be retained, a match of at least six nucleotides to both a V gene segment and a J gene segment was required. A rearrangement was called productive if the CDR3 had no stop codons and remained in frame with V and J, and every other rearrangement was called non-productive. CDR3 was defined according to IMGT convention as the region running from the second conserved V-encoded cysteine to the conserved J-encoded phenylalanine. The earlier analysis of 500 to 650 of the donors excluded any sequence lacking an unambiguous match to a single V gene segment. An earlier analysis of several hundred of the donors called V segments functional above 56.7% productive rearrangements and segregating when the between-donor standard deviation exceeded 5%. A statistical classification framework was built to diagnose cytomegalovirus status from the catalog of TCR beta chain sequences. In a later analysis, TCR nucleotide sequences were compared against IMGT/GENE-DB human TR gene sequences so that V and J genes could be assigned. The TCRdist pipeline was used in a later analysis to assign CDR3 sequences and most-parsimonious VDJ recombination scenarios. A later analysis defined each TCR beta chain by its CDR3 amino acid sequence plus V-gene family, and excluded reads lacking a unique V-gene family. To address suspected cross-contamination and a sequencing artifact, a later analysis removed roughly 580 highly shared, low-generation-probability nucleotide sequences. A later analysis calculated a clonal expansion index for each public chain from normalized within-repertoire ranks of inferred template counts. Generation probabilities in a later analysis came from a VDJ recombination model fitted to out-of-frame rearrangements, and those results were checked against IGoR. In a later analysis, TCR-TCR, TCR-HLA and TCR-CMV co-occurrence was scored with hypergeometric tests, and a repertoire-size bias correction was applied to TCR pairs. False discovery rates were estimated in a later analysis by permuting HLA or CMV assignments 20 times. In a later analysis, co-occurring TCRs were grouped with DBSCAN, and TCRdist sequence similarity was added when clustering was performed within HLA-allele-positive subsets. Repertoires with fewer than 30,000 or more than 120,000 public chains, plus five repertoires with anomalous nucleotide sharing, were excluded from co-occurrence clustering. TCRdb retrieved this table from immuneACCESS and kept in-frame rearrangements only. Not all clones are present; in checked studies, unresolved V genes account for under half, and no reason is known for the remainder. D and trimming come from the DNA, and the V and J calls and clone size come from that table. The sample table records fewer than 150,000 clones; about 80% of these occur just once. The ten largest make up around 3.9% of the sample.

The cohort consisted of approximately 670 healthy bone marrow donors. All cohort members were sampled while nominally healthy, although unrecorded immune exposures were likely present. The donor was CMV seropositive and belonged to the group of over 250 seropositive cohort members. Every donor gave a peripheral blood sample, and the peripheral blood mononuclear cells from that sample were used for TCR beta sequencing. The Qiagen DNeasy Blood Extraction Kit was used to extract genomic DNA from the blood cell samples. The sequenced sample was PBMCs. The TCR originated in a man aged 40-49 years in good health and CMV-seropositive. The chain was built from TRBV7-7 and TRBJ2-7, with 9 middle bases fitting TRBD1. The CDR3 region reads CASSPGQGTYEQYF. The sequenced DNA: TGTGCTAGCAGCCCGGGACAGGGAACCTACGAGCAGTACTTC.